This TCR beta chain is from a study of blood T cell repertoires in COVID-19. Background on the study: The United States, Italy and Spain provided the acute and convalescent COVID-19 samples. Sources were T cells, B-cell-depleted T cells, or PBMCs; the material itself was cDNA or gDNA.

Followed over time, Seattle patients had been enrolled while infection was active. Authors' analysis steps: Counts of nucleated cells, estimated from reference gene primer amplification, were obtained. Clones were sequenced by immunoSEQ multiplex PCR, and TCRdb holds only the in-frame ones, with some missing. Clonal size and the V and J genes are those of that table, whereas D and trimming came from the DNA. The sample lists 85,000 to 95,000 clones, under 90% occurring once. Per the germline V gene, CDR1 is LNHDA and CDR2 is SQIVND (reference sequence). This CDR3 has 12 residues. V shed 5 bases and J shed 6 bases, with 9 bases lying between them.

Sequencing input: peripheral blood. The chain combines TRBV19 with TRBJ2-3; D perhaps matches TRBD1 (6 bases). The receptor comes from a man in his sixties with COVID-19, enrolled during active disease. CDR3 sequence (DNA): TGTGCCAGTAGTGCGCAGGGGGATACGCAGTATTTT. This encodes CASSAQGDTQYF.